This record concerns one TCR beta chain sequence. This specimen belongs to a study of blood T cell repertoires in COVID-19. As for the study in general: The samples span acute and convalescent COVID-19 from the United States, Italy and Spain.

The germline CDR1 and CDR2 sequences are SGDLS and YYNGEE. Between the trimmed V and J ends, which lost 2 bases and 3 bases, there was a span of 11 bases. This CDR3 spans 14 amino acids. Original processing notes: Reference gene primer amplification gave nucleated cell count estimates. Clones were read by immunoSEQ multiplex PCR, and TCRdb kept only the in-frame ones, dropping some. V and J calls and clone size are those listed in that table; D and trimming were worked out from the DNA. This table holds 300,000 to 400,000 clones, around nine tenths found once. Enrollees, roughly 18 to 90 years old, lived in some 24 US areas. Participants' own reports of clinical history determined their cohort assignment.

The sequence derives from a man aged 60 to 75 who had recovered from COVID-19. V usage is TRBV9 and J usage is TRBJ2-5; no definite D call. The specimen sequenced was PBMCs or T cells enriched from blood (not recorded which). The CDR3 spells CASSVYGAEETQYF. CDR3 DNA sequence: TGTGCCAGCAGCGTGTACGGAGCCGAAGAGACCCAGTACTTC.